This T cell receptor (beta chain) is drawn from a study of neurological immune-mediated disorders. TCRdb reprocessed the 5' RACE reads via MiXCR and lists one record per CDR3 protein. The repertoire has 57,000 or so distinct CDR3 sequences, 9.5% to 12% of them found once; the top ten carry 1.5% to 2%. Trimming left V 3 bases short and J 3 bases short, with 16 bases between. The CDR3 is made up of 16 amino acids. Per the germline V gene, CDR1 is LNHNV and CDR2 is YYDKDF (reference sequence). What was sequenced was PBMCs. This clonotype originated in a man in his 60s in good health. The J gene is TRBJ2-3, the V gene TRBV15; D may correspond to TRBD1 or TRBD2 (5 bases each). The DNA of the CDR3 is TGTGCCACCAGCAGGGACTGGGACGTCTGGACAGATACGCAGTATTTT. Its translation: CATSRDWDVWTDTQYF.